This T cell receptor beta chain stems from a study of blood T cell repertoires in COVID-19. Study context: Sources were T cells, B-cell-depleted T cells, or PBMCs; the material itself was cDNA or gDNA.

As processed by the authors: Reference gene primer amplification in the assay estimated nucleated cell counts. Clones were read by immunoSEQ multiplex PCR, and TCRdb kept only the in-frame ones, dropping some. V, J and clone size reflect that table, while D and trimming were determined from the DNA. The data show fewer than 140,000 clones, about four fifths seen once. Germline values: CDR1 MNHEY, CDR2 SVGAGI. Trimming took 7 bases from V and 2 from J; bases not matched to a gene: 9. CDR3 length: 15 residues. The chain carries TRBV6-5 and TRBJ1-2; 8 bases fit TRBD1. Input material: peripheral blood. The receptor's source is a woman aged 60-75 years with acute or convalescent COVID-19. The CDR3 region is CASNRQGTVNYGYTF. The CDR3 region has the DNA TGTGCCAGCAATCGACAGGGGACTGTCAACTATGGCTACACCTTC.